This passage covers 20 T cell receptor beta chains from one sample sequenced in a study of regulatory T cells in long-lasting Graves disease. Time point described: persistent/refractory GD, antithyroid drugs over 5 years with positive TRAb. Making the TCR library involved RNA that had been extracted from PBMCs. Combining iRepertoire HTBI primers with Arm-PCR of CDR3 regions, the authors built TCR beta libraries. TCRdb processed the multiplex PCR reads anew with MiXCR; each CDR3 protein has one entry. The sample yields 650,000 to 700,000 distinct CDR3 sequences, roughly 30% seen once. Specimen: peripheral blood mononuclear cells (PBMCs), collected when the disease was refractory, from a patient treated with antithyroid drugs. The receptors here all came from a female donor with Graves disease.

The chain recombines TRBV3-1 with TRBJ1-1; 8 bases align to TRBD1. Germline values: CDR1 LGHDT, CDR2 YNNKEL (reference sequence). The V and J ends lost 4 bases and 0 bases, in that order; junction bases with no gene match: 7. This CDR3 spans 16 amino acids. CDR3 nucleotides: TGTGCCAGCAGCCCCAGGGGGCAGGGGATGAACACTGAAGCTTTCTTT. It translates to CASSPRGQGMNTEAFF.

This clonotype has only a few counts. This sequence joins TRBV5-6 and TRBJ2-1; D ambiguous. Between the trimmed V and J ends, which lost 4 bases and 10 bases, there was a span of 9 bases. Germline V CDR1 and CDR2: SGHDT, YYEEEE. The CDR3 has 11 amino acids. The chain's CDR3 is CASSDAREQFF. In DNA form, the CDR3 reads TGTGCCAGCAGCGATGCTAGGGAGCAGTTCTTC.

CDR3 residues: CATSTPSGGVWRPQHF. Here the CDR3 DNA reads TGTGCCACCAGCACCCCTTCGGGAGGGGTTTGGCGGCCCCAGCATTTT. V gene TRBV15 combines with J gene TRBJ1-5, with D possibly TRBD1 on 5 matching bases. Between the trimmed V and J ends, which lost 4 bases and 9 bases, there was a span of 22 bases. This CDR3 is built from 16 residues. Germline V gene sequence: CDR1 LNHNV, CDR2 YYDKDF (reference sequence).

J is TRBJ1-5 and V is TRBV19, with a tentative D call TRBD1 (6 bases). The V end lost 3 bases, the J end lost 4 bases, and 10 bases lay between the germline ends. Germline V gives CDR1 LNHDA, CDR2 SQIVND (reference sequence). The CDR3 loop spans 14 amino acids. CDR3 DNA: TGTGCCAGTAGTATCCGGGACATTAATCAGCCCCAGCATTTT. The encoded protein is CASSIRDINQPQHF.

In its sample, this clonotype was seen a few times. This chain links TRBV27 with TRBJ1-2; D possibly corresponds to TRBD1 (6 bases). This CDR3 is built from 15 residues. Germline V gene sequence: CDR1 MNHEY, CDR2 SMNVEV (reference sequence). V was clipped by 0 bases and J by 8 bases, with 16 bases between them. The CDR3 protein is CASSLSMQGRGGYTF. CDR3 coding DNA: TGTGCCAGCAGTTTATCGATGCAGGGGCGCGGCGGCTACACCTTC.

The chain has TRBV7-2 and TRBJ1-3; D may be TRBD1 (5 bases). This CDR3 spans 15 amino acids. Trimming cost V 4 bases and J 4 bases, with 14 bases left between them. The V gene's germline CDR1 is SGHTA and CDR2 FQGNSA. The CDR3 DNA reads TGTGCCAGCAGCTCAGGGCCCGGGGGAGGAAACACCATATATTTT. Translated: CASSSGPGGGNTIYF.

This clonotype was seen at least ten times. The V and J genes are TRBV12-3 or TRBV12-4 and TRBJ1-4; a weak D match, TRBD1 (5 bases). V was pared by 6 bases and J by 3 bases, with 14 bases between. The CDR3 is 15 amino acids. CDR3 region: CASSPTDSSNEKLFF. The DNA of the CDR3 is TGTGCCAGCAGCCCGACAGATTCCTCTAATGAAAAACTGTTTTTT.

This clonotype was detected ten times or more. This chain uses TRBV27 with TRBJ2-7; D gene uncertain. The V gene lost 0 bases and the J gene lost 7 bases, with 7 bases spanning the gap. The CDR3 length is 12 residues. CDR1 and CDR2 from the germline V gene are MNHEY and SMNVEV (reference sequence). Written as DNA, the CDR3 is TGTGCCAGCAGTTTATCAGGTGCGGAGCAGTACTTC. Residues: CASSLSGAEQYF.

This clonotype was observed a handful of times. The chain uses TRBV27 and TRBJ1-2; 9 nucleotides agree with TRBD1. The CDR3 runs 16 residues. V lost 3 bases and J lost 6; bases outside the gene matches: 11. Germline assignment: CDR1 MNHEY and CDR2 SMNVEV (reference sequence). CDR3 DNA: TGTGCCAGCAGTTTGTGGGGGACAGGGCAACCTCATGGCTACACCTTC. Protein product: CASSLWGTGQPHGYTF.

This clonotype turned up a few times. V gene TRBV18 combines with J gene TRBJ2-5; D possibly corresponds to TRBD2 (6 bases). The V gene lost 8 bases and the J gene lost 1 base, with 14 bases spanning the gap. Germline V gives CDR1 KGHSH, CDR2 LQKENI. There are 14 residues in the CDR3. The CDR3 nucleotides read TGTGCCAGCACTTCTAGCGTAAGCCAAGAGACCCAGTACTTC. Its protein product is CASTSSVSQETQYF.

In this sample, this clonotype turned up a few times. The rearrangement joins TRBV10-1 to TRBJ2-5; D is tentatively TRBD1 or TRBD2 (7 bases each). Trimming stripped 0 bases from V and 10 bases from J, with 18 bases between. The CDR3 extends over 15 amino acids. Looked up from germline, CDR1 is WNHNN and CDR2 is SYGVQD (reference sequence). The CDR3 coding sequence is TGCGCCAGCAGTGAGTCGGACTACAGCAGGGGGGGCCAGTACTTC. Translating it yields CASSESDYSRGGQYF.

To note about this clonotype: A much larger clone differs from this one at a single base, so this may be a read error. CDR3 sequence (DNA): TGTGCCAGCAGGGACCTCTATGGCTACGCCTTC. Encoded protein: CASRDLYGYAF. The chain couples TRBV28 to TRBJ1-2; D not resolved. The germline V gene encodes CDR1 MDHEN and CDR2 SYDVKM. This CDR3 contains 11 residues.

This clonotype occurred a few times. J is TRBJ1-1 and V is TRBV5-1, with TRBD1 matching over 7 bases. This CDR3 has 17 residues. The germline V gene encodes CDR1 SGHRS and CDR2 YFSETQ. Trimming cost V 5 bases and J 1 base; bases outside gene matches: 14. The CDR3 DNA is TGCGCCAGCAGTGGGGACAGAGGAATTAAGAAGAACACTGAAGCTTTCTTT. Amino acid sequence: CASSGDRGIKKNTEAFF.

This clonotype was detected a few times. V is TRBV5-1 and J is TRBJ2-2; D tentatively reads TRBD1 or TRBD2 (5 bases each). Trimming stripped 6 bases from V and 3 bases from J, with 9 bases between. CDR3 size: 13 residues. Germline CDR1 reads SGHRS; CDR2 reads YFSETQ. The CDR3 here is CASIMGDTGELFF. In DNA, the CDR3 is TGCGCCAGCATCATGGGGGACACCGGGGAGCTGTTTTTT. Together with reference TRBV5-1 and TRBJ2-2, the CDR3 gives the full variable domain: KAGVTQTPRYLIKTRGQQVTLSCSPISGHRSVSWYQQTPGQGLQFLFEYFSETQRNKGNFPGRFSGRQFSNSRSEMNVSTLELGDSALYLCASIMGDTGELFFGEGSRLTVL.

This clonotype was picked up a small number of times. The chain uses TRBV12-3 or TRBV12-4 and TRBJ2-7; 7 positions match TRBD1. J lost 5 bases, V lost 6 bases, and 13 bases had no gene match. The CDR3 runs to 15 residues. For the CDR3, the DNA is TGTGCCAGCAGAAATTTCCGACAGGGTGTTAACGAGCAGTACTTC. Its protein is CASRNFRQGVNEQYF.

The DNA of the CDR3 is TGTGCCACCGCCTTAGGGACGAACACCGGGGAGCTGTTTTTT. Amino acid sequence: CATALGTNTGELFF. The chain employs TRBV12-3 or TRBV12-4 and TRBJ2-2; the D is unclear. The CDR3 sequence is 14 residues long. Trimming removed 10 bases from V and 0 bases from J, with 12 bases in between.

This clonotype has just one count. The chain employs TRBV2 and TRBJ1-1; 9 nucleotides agree with TRBD1. The CDR3 has 15 amino acids. CDR1 and CDR2 from the germline V gene are SNHLY and FYNNEI. Germline trimming cut 5 bases from V and 3 bases from J; bases unmatched to any gene: 7. The CDR3 loop reads CASSSETGGDTEAFF. As DNA, the CDR3 is TGTGCCAGCAGTTCAGAGACAGGGGGGGACACTGAAGCTTTCTTT.

The chain recombines TRBV5-1 with TRBJ1-4, with D uncertain. This CDR3 is 18 amino acids long. Trimming shortened V by 4 bases and J by 0 bases, and 19 bases separated the two germline ends. CDR1 and CDR2 from the germline V gene are SGHRS and YFSETQ. This CDR3 is CASSPQLARGTTNEKLFF. The CDR3 DNA reads as TGCGCCAGCAGCCCCCAGTTGGCCCGAGGTACAACTAATGAAAAACTGTTTTTT.

This chain joins TRBV7-9 and TRBJ1-6, with no clear D. CDR3 size: 16 residues. The ends were cut back, 1 base at V and 2 bases at J, with 9 bases in the middle. The germline V gene encodes CDR1 SEHNR and CDR2 FQNEAQ (reference sequence). Here the CDR3 DNA reads TGTGCCAGCAGCTTAGTTGCTGGCACCTATAATTCACCCCTCCACTTT. Residues: CASSLVAGTYNSPLHF.

The V gene is TRBV20-1, the J gene TRBJ1-2; unclear D gene. This CDR3 comprises 13 residues. From germline, CDR1 is DFQATT and CDR2 SNEGSKA (reference sequence). V lost 1 base and J 8 bases, leaving 14 bases between the germline ends. The CDR3 DNA reads TGCAGTGCTAGAGCGCCCCCGTTGGAAGGCTACACCTTC. Encoded protein: CSARAPPLEGYTF.